Listed below are T cell receptor beta chains from one sample, sequenced in a study of shared clonotypes between healthy human individuals. Some clones are missing from TCRdb's copy, which holds only in-frame ones; the method was immunoSEQ multiplex PCR. The table lists around 1.5 million clones, around 98% of them singletons, with about 0.45% in the top ten. The material sequenced was naive CD4+ T cells sorted from blood. These receptor sequences come from a man aged 30-40 years in good health. Each CDR3 is given with its conserved first and last residue. Expanded clones are given a class, and other clones once, few, many or no size at all.

clone_size	v_call	j_call	cdr3_length	cdr3_aa
.	TRBV6-5	TRBJ2-1	13	CASKGLVHNEQFF
.	TRBV29-1	TRBJ1-2	13	CSVETGGGYGYTF
.	TRBV5-4	TRBJ2-1	16	CASSPLSGVSYNEQFF
.	TRBV5-1	TRBJ2-7	14	CASSSGDRSTEQYF
.	TRBV6-5	TRBJ1-1	13	CASRAGPYTEAFF
.	TRBV6-5	TRBJ2-2	14	CASSYRGETGELFF
once	TRBV10-3	TRBJ2-3	11	CAIRETDTQYF
.	TRBV10-1	TRBJ1-3	15	CASSAGTDSGNTIYF
once	TRBV28	TRBJ2-7	15	CASSLLGQGRYEQYF
.	TRBV2	TRBJ1-4	15	CASNKADATNEKLFF
.	TRBV4-1	TRBJ1-5	15	CASSQDLGNNQPQHF
once	TRBV5-5	TRBJ1-5	16	CASSSGLWGRDQPQHF
.	TRBV28	TRBJ2-1	9	CACRNEQFF
.	TRBV7-6	TRBJ2-1	15	CASSLGGGGYNEQFF
.	TRBV5-1	TRBJ2-7	13	CASSPRVLHEQYF
.	TRBV10-2	TRBJ2-7	18	CASTRTGGGAGGSYEQYF
.	TRBV9	TRBJ2-3	16	CASSVAAGGTTDTQYF
once	TRBV19	TRBJ1-2	14	CASSMADRQNGYTF
.	TRBV30	TRBJ2-3	16	CAWSEDSGTSTDTQYF
.	TRBV7-9	TRBJ2-1	15	CASSLRVDSYNEQFF
.	TRBV29-1	TRBJ2-7	16	CSVMGLAGGLPYEQYF
.	TRBV7-8	TRBJ2-6	17	CACGDRGGLEGANVLTF
.	TRBV9	TRBJ2-1	15	CASSVGDRGGNEQFF
.	TRBV19	TRBJ2-1	10	CASSQGKQFF
.	TRBV2	TRBJ1-5	16	CASSGFGRGGNQPQHF
.	TRBV5-1	TRBJ1-1	14	CASSLAHMNTEAFF